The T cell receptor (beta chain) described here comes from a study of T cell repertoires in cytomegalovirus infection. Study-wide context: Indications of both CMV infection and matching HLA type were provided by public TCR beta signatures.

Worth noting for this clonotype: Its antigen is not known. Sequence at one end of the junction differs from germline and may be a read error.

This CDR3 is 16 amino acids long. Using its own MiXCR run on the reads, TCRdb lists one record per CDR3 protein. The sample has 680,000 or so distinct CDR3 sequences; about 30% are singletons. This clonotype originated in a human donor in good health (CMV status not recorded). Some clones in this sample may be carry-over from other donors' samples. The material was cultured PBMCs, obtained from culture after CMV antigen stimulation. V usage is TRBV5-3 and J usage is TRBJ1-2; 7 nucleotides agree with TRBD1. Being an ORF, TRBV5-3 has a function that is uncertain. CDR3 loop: CASSSNRGPINYGYTF. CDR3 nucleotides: TGTGCCAGCAGCTCCAACAGGGGCCCTATTAACTATGGCTACACCTTC.